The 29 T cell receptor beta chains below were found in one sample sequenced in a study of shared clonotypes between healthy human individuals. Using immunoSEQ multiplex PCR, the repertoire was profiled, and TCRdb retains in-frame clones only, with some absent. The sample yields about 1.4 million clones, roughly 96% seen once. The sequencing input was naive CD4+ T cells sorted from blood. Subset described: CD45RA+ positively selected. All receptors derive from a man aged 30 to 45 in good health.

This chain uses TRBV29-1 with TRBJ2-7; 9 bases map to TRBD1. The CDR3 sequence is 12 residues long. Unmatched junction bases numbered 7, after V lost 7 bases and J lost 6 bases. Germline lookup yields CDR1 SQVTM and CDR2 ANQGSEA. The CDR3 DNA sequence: TGCAGCGCCACCGGGACAGGGCTCGAGCAGTACTTC. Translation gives CSATGTGLEQYF.

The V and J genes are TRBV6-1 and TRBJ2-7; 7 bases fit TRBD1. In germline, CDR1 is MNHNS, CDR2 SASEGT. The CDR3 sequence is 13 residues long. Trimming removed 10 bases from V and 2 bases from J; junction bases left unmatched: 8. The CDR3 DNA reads TGTGCCACCCGAAGAGACAGGGCCTACGAGCAGTACTTC. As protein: CATRRDRAYEQYF.

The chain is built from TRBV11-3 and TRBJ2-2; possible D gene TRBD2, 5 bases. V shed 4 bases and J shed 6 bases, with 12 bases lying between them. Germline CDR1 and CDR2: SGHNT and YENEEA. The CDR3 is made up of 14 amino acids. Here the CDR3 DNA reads TGTGCCAGCAGCTCCTTCACTAGTTCCGGGGAGCTGTTTTTT. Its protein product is CASSSFTSSGELFF.

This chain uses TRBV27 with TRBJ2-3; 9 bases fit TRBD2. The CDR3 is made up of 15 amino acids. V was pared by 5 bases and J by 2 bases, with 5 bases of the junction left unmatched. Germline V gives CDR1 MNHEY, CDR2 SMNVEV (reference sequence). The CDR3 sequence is CASSTTSGNTDTQYF. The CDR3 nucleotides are TGTGCCAGCAGTACGACTAGCGGCAACACAGATACGCAGTATTTT.

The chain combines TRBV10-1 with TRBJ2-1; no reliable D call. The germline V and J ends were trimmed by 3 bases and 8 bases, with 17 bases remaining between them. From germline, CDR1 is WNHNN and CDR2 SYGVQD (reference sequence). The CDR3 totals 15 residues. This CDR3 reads CASSDDSLGTDEQFF. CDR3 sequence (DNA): TGCGCCAGCAGTGACGATTCGTTAGGAACGGATGAGCAGTTCTTC.

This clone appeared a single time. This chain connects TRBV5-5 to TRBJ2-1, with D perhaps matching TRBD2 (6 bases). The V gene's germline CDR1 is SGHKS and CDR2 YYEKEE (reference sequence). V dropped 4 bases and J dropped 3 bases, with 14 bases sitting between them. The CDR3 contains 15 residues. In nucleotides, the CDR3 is TGTGCCAGCAGCCCTAGAGGAGGGTACTACAATGAGCAGTTCTTC. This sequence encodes CASSPRGGYYNEQFF.

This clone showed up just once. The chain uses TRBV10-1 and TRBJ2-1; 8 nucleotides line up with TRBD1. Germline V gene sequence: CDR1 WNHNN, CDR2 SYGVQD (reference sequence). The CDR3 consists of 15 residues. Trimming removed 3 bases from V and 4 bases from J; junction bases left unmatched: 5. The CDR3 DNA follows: TGCGCCAGCAGTGATCCCCGGACAGGGTACAATGAGCAGTTCTTC. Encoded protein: CASSDPRTGYNEQFF.

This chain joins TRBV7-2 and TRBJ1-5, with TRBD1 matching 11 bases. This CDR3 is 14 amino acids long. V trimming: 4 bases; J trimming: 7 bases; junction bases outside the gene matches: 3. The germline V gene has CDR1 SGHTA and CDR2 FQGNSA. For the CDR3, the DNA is TGTGCCAGCAGCTCGGGACAGGGGGAACAGCCCCAGCATTTT. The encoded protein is CASSSGQGEQPQHF. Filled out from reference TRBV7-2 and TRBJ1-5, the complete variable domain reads GAGVSQSPSNKVTEKGKDVELRCDPISGHTALYWYRQSLGQGLEFLIYFQGNSAPDKSGLPSDRFSAERTGGSVSTLTIQRTQQEDSAVYLCASSSGQGEQPQHFGDGTRLSIL.

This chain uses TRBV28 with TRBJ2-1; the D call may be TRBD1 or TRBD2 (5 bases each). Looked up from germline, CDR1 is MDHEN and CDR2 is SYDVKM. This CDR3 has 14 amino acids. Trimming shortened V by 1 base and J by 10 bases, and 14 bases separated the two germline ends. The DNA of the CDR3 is TGTGCCAGCAGTTTATCTTGGGGGAAACGGGAGCAGTTCTTC. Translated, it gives CASSLSWGKREQFF.

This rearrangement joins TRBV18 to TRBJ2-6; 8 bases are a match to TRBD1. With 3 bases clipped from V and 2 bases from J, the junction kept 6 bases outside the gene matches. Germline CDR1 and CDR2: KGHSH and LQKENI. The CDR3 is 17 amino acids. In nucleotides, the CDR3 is TGTGCCAGCTCACCCAGGGGGCTAAGAACTGGGGCCAACGTCCTGACTTTC. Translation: CASSPRGLRTGANVLTF.

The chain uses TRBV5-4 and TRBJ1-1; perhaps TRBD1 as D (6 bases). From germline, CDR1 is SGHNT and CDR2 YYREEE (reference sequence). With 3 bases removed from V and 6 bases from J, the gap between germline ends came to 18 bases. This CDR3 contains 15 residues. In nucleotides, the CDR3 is TGTGCCAGCAGCTCTGGGGCACAGGGAGGCGCTGAAGCTTTCTTT. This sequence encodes CASSSGAQGGAEAFF.

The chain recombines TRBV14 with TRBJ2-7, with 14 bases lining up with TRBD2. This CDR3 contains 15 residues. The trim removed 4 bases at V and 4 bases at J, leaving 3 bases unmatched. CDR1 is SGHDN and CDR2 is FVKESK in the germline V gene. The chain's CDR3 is CASSPGTSGSYEQYF. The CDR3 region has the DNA TGTGCCAGCAGCCCCGGGACTAGCGGGAGTTACGAGCAGTACTTC. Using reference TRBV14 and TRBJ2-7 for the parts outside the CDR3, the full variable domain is EAGVTQFPSHSVIEKGQTVTLRCDPISGHDNLYWYRRVMGKEIKFLLHFVKESKQDESGMPNNRFLAERTGGTYSTLKVQPAELEDSGVYFCASSPGTSGSYEQYFGPGTRLTVT.

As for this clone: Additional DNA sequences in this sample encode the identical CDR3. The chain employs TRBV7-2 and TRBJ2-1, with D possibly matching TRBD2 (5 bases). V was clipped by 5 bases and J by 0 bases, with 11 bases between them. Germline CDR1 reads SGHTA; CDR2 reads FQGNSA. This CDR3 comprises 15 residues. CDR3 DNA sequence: TGTGCCAGCAGCCCAAGCGGCAGCTCCTACAATGAGCAGTTCTTC. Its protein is CASSPSGSSYNEQFF.

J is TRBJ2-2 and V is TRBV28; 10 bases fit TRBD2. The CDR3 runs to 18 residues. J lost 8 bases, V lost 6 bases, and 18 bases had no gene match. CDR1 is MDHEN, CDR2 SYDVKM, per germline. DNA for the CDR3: TGTGCCAGCAGCCTAGAGGCCTTGGGGCTAGCGGGAGAAGGGGAGCTGTTTTTT. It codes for CASSLEALGLAGEGELFF.

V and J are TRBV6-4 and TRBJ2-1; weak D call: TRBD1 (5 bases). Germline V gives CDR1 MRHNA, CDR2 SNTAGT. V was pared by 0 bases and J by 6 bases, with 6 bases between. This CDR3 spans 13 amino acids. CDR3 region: CASSDSGLNEQFF. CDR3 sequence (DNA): TGTGCCAGCAGTGACTCGGGGCTCAATGAGCAGTTCTTC.

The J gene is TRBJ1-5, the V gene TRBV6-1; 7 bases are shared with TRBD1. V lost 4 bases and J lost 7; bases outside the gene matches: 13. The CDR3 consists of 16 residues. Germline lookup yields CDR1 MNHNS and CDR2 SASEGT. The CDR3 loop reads CASSGSTGELMQPQHF. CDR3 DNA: TGTGCCAGCAGTGGGAGTACAGGGGAATTGATGCAGCCCCAGCATTTT.

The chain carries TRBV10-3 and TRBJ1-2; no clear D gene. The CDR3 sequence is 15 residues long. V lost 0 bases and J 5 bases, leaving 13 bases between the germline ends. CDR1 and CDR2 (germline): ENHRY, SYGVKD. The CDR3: CAISESSAASYGYTF. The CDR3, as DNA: TGTGCCATCAGTGAGTCGTCCGCCGCTTCATATGGCTACACCTTC.

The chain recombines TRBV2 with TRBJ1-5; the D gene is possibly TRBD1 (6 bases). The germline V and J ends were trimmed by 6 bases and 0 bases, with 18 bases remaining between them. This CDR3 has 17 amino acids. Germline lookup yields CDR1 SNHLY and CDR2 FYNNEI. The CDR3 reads CASRASGTPYSNQPQHF. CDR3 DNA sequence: TGTGCCAGCAGGGCCAGCGGGACACCATATAGCAATCAGCCCCAGCATTTT.

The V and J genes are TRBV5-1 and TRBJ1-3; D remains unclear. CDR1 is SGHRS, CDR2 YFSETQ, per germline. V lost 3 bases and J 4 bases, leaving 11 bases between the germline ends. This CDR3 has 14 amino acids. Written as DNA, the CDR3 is TGCGCCAGCAGCTCACACGGCGGGGGAAACACCATATATTTT. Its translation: CASSSHGGGNTIYF.

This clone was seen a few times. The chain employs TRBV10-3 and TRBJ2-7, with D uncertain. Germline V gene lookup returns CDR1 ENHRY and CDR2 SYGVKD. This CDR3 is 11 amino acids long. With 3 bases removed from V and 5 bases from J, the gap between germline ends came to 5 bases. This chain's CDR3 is CAISDFDEQYF. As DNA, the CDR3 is TGTGCCATCAGTGATTTCGACGAGCAGTACTTC.

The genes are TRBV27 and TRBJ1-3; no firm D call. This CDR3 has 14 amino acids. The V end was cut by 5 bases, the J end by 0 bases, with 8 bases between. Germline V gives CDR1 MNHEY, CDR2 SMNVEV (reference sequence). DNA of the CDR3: TGTGCCAGCAGTCGGACCCGCTCTGGAAACACCATATATTTT. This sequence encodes CASSRTRSGNTIYF.

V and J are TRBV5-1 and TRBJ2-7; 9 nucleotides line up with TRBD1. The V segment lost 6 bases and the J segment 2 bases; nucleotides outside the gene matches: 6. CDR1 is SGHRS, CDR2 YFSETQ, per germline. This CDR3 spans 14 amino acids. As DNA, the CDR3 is TGCGCCAGCAAACCGGGACAGGGACCCTACGAGCAGTACTTC. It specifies CASKPGQGPYEQYF.

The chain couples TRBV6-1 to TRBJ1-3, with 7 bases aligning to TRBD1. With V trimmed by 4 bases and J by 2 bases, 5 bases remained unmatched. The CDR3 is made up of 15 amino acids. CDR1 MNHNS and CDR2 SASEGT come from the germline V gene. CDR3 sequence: CASSAKTGAGNTIYF. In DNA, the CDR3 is TGTGCCAGCAGTGCCAAAACAGGGGCTGGAAACACCATATATTTT.

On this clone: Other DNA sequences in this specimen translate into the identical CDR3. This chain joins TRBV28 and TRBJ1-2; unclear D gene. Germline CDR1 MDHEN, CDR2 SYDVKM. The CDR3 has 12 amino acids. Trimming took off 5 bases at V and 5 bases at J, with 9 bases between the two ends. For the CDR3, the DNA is TGTGCCAGCAGTCTGACCGAATATGGCTACACCTTC. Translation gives CASSLTEYGYTF.

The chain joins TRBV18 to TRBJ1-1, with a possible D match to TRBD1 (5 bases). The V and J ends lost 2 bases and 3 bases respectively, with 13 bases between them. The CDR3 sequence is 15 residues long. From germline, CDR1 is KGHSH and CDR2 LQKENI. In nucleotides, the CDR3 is TGTGCCAGCTCACCAGATCCGGCGGGGGACACTGAAGCTTTCTTT. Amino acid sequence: CASSPDPAGDTEAFF.

The CDR3 loop reads CASSLQGLGGYTF. The CDR3 DNA follows: TGTGCCAGCAGCCTACAGGGCCTTGGTGGCTACACCTTC. J is TRBJ1-2 and V is TRBV7-9; maybe TRBD1 (6 bases). The CDR3 is 13 amino acids. Per germline, CDR1 SEHNR and CDR2 FQNEAQ (reference sequence). V lost 5 bases and J 7 bases, leaving 14 bases between the germline ends.

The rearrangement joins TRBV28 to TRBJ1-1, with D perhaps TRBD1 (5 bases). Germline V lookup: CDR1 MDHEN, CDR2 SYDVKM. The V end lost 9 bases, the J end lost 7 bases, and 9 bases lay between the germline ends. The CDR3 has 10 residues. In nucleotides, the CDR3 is TGTGCCAGTGGGAGGGGTGAAGCTTTCTTT. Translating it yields CASGRGEAFF.

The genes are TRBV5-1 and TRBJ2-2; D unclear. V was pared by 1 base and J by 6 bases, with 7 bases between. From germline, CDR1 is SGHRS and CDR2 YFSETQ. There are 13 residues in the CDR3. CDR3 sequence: CASSLIAPGELFF. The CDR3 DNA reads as TGCGCCAGCAGCTTGATTGCCCCCGGGGAGCTGTTTTTT.

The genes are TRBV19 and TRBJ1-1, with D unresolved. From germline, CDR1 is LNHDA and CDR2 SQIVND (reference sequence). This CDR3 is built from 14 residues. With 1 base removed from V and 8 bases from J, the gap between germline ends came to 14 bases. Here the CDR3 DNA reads TGTGCCAGTAGTATAGTAGGGTCACTCTCCGAAGCTTTCTTT. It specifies CASSIVGSLSEAFF.